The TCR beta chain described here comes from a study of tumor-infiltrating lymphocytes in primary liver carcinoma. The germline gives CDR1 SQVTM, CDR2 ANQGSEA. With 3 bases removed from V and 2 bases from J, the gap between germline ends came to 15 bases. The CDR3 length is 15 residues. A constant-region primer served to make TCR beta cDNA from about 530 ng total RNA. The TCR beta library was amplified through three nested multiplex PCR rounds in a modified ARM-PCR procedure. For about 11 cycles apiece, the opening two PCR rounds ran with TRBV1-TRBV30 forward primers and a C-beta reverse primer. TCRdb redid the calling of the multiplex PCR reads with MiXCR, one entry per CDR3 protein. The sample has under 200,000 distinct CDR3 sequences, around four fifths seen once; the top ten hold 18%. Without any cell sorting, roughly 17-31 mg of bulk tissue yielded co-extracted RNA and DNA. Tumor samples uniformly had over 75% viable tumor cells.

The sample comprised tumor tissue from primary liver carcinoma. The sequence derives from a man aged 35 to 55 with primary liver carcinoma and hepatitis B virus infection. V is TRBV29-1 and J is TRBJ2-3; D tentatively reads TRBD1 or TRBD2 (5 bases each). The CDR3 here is CSVEDGAHITDTQYF. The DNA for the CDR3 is TGCAGCGTTGAGGACGGGGCCCACATCACAGATACGCAGTATTTT.